Below, 5 T cell receptor beta chains from the same sample are listed, as sequenced in a study of T cells in women clearing cervical HPV infection (dated by TCRdb to 2016 to 2019). Receptor amplification or capture employed the immunoSEQ multiplex PCR assay. Entries here come from immuneACCESS through TCRdb and include only in-frame sequences with V and J called. Some clones fail to appear in such tables; in the studies checked, an unresolved V gene covers under half of the shortfall, and the cause of the remainder is unknown. The sample's table covers some 20,000 clones. The biggest ten clones account for roughly 4.7% of the sample. The sequencing input was blood buffy coat. The receptors stem from a woman aged 18 to 75 with a cervical HPV16 infection that either progressed to CIN3+ or cleared (not recorded which).

CDR3 sequence: CAWTTARTSGGPRGTDTQYF. The DNA read from the CDR3 is TGTGCCTGGACGACCGCCCGGACTAGCGGGGGCCCGAGGGGCACAGATACG. The chain joins TRBV30 to TRBJ2-3, with 13 bases lining up with TRBD2. The read is 3 residues too short to cover the CDR3 end, so that end is filled in from the germline J gene. The CDR3 extends over 20 amino acids. V lost 4 bases to trimming and J lost 1 base; unmatched junction nucleotides: 17. Per germline, CDR1 GTSNPN and CDR2 SVGIG (reference sequence).

Incomplete CDR3 DNA: TGTGCCAGCAATAGCGGGGGATCGACAGATACG. Amino acids: CASNSGGSTDT. The full CDR3 protein is CASNSGGSTDTQYF. The J gene is TRBJ2-3, the V gene TRBV6-2 or TRBV6-3; 9 bases fit TRBD2. The read stops 3 residues short of the end of the CDR3; the missing end is completed from the germline J gene. The CDR3 contains 14 residues. J was trimmed by 3 bases and V by 7 bases; bases with no gene match: 5. In germline, CDR1 is MNHEY, CDR2 SVGEGT.

In the case of this clone: The read ends 3 residues early relative to the CDR3; the germline J gene fills the gap. The rearrangement links TRBV7-3 to TRBJ2-2; 7 nucleotides align to TRBD2. Germline V gene data show CDR1 as SGHTA and CDR2 as FQGTGA. The CDR3 sequence is 14 residues long. Unmatched junction bases numbered 3, after V lost 4 bases and J lost 4 bases. CDR3 protein: CASSSTGGTGELFF. The DNA read from the CDR3 is TGTGCCAGCAGCTCCACGGGGGGCACCGGGGAG.

With regard to this clone: The read finishes 3 residues shy of the CDR3 end, and the germline J gene is used to complete it. The rearrangement uses TRBV6-2 or TRBV6-3 and TRBJ1-1; weak D call: TRBD1 (6 bases). Trimming pared 4 bases from V and 5 bases from J, leaving 11 bases between. The CDR3 consists of 13 residues. Looked up from germline, CDR1 is MNHEY and CDR2 is SVGEGT. Here the CDR3 reads CASSWTDTTEAFF. Partial CDR3 DNA: TGTGCCAGCAGTTGGACAGATACTACTGAA.

With regard to this clone: The DNA ends 3 residues before the CDR3 does, and the rest of the CDR3 is filled in from the germline J gene. The chain combines TRBV14 with TRBJ1-4; D is possibly TRBD1 (6 bases). Trimming pared 3 bases from V and 7 bases from J, leaving 9 bases between. CDR3 length: 13 amino acids. CDR1 and CDR2 (germline): SGHDN, FVKESK. The part of the CDR3 DNA that was read is TGTGCCAGCAGCCACGGCAGGGGTGAAAAA. Amino acids: CASSHGRGEK. The full CDR3 protein is CASSHGRGEKLFF.